Shown below are 21 T cell receptor beta chains from a single sample sequenced in a study of cytomegalovirus exposure and HLA in healthy donors (TCRdb year 2017). The protocol used for the library was the immunoSEQ multiplex PCR assay. What TCRdb holds here is the immuneACCESS table cut down to in-frame rearrangements. Part of the clones is not present; checked against another copy, under half of the missing clones reflect an unresolved V gene, and the others are unexplained. In this sample the table shows roughly 100,000 clones, around 83% of which occur a single time. Clones ranked in the top ten supply 3% to 4% of the sample. Sequencing was carried out using PBMCs. The receptors shown here come from a woman younger than 35 in good health and CMV-seropositive.

CDR3 bases: TGTGCCAGCTCCCCCCGGGACACTCTAGCCAAAAACATTCAGTACTTC. As protein: CASSPRDTLAKNIQYF. The chain recombines TRBV18 with TRBJ2-4; D perhaps matches TRBD1 (6 bases). The length of the CDR3 is 16 residues. V lost 6 bases and J lost 0, with 15 bases in between. Germline CDR1 is KGHSH and CDR2 is LQKENI.

This clone came up a few times. The CDR3 DNA is TGCAGCGGAGCCGAGTTTTCACATGGCTACACCTTC. Protein sequence: CSGAEFSHGYTF. The rearrangement links TRBV29-1 to TRBJ1-2; D gene ambiguous. Germline V gene lookup returns CDR1 SQVTM and CDR2 ANQGSEA. CDR3 length: 12 amino acids. V was clipped by 7 bases and J by 6 bases, with 15 bases between them.

In this sample, this clone turned up a few times. The chain combines TRBV9 with TRBJ2-7; a possible D gene is TRBD2 (5 bases). Trimming pared 3 bases from V and 1 base from J, leaving 11 bases between. Germline lookup yields CDR1 SGDLS and CDR2 YYNGEE. The CDR3 contains 14 residues. This CDR3 reads CASSGTAGSYEQYF. In nucleotides, the CDR3 is TGTGCCAGCAGCGGGACTGCTGGGTCCTACGAGCAGTACTTC.

The V gene is TRBV11-3, the J gene TRBJ1-2; the D is unclear. Germline CDR1 reads SGHNT; CDR2 reads YENEEA. Trimming pared 2 bases from V and 8 bases from J, leaving 12 bases between. CDR3 length: 13 amino acids. This CDR3 reads CASSLRSSFGYTF. The CDR3 DNA follows: TGTGCCAGCAGCTTACGGAGTTCTTTCGGCTACACCTTC.

The CDR3 DNA follows: TGTGCCAGCAGCCCTTACGGGACTAGCGGGGGGCCAGGCTACGAGCAGTACTTC. Protein sequence: CASSPYGTSGGPGYEQYF. This chain joins TRBV7-6 and TRBJ2-7; 15 positions agree with TRBD2. This CDR3 comprises 18 residues. Germline-derived CDR1 and CDR2 are SGHVS and FNYEAQ. The J segment lost 3 bases and the V segment lost 5 bases, leaving 11 bases of the junction unmatched.

This chain joins TRBV6-5 and TRBJ1-4, with D perhaps matching TRBD1 (5 bases). Germline V lookup: CDR1 MNHEY, CDR2 SVGAGI. The CDR3 is made up of 16 amino acids. The germline V and J ends were trimmed by 6 bases and 2 bases, with 16 bases remaining between them. The CDR3 bases are TGTGCCAGCAGATACCTCGGGGGGGAGACTAATGAAAAACTGTTTTTT. Its protein product is CASRYLGGETNEKLFF.

The chain is built from TRBV5-4 and TRBJ1-1, with a weak D call TRBD1 (6 bases). The CDR3 covers 14 residues. Trimming took off 3 bases at V and 6 bases at J, with 15 bases between the two ends. From germline, CDR1 is SGHNT and CDR2 YYREEE (reference sequence). The CDR3 nucleotides read TGTGCCAGCAGCTCCCGTTCGGGGGGCTCTGAAGCTTTCTTT. It specifies CASSSRSGGSEAFF.

This chain links TRBV7-9 with TRBJ2-7; D is ambiguous. This CDR3 contains 12 residues. With 2 bases removed from V and 3 bases from J, the gap between germline ends came to 5 bases. Germline V CDR1 and CDR2: SEHNR, FQNEAQ (reference sequence). The CDR3 nucleotides read TGTGCCAGCAGCTTATCAGGCTACGAGCAGTACTTC. It yields the protein CASSLSGYEQYF.

This rearrangement joins TRBV2 to TRBJ2-1, with 7 bases that match TRBD2. With V trimmed by 4 bases and J by 0 bases, 3 bases remained unmatched. This CDR3 spans 15 amino acids. Germline CDR1 is SNHLY and CDR2 is FYNNEI. DNA for the CDR3: TGTGCCAGCAGTGGACTAGCCAGCTCCTACAATGAGCAGTTCTTC. Amino acid sequence: CASSGLASSYNEQFF.

The V and J genes are TRBV5-4 and TRBJ1-4; a possible D gene is TRBD1 (6 bases). Deletions cut 4 bases from V and 8 bases from J, with 12 bases between. CDR3 length equals 13 residues. Germline lookup yields CDR1 SGHNT and CDR2 YYREEE (reference sequence). CDR3 protein: CASSPERGEKLFF. DNA of the CDR3: TGTGCCAGCAGCCCTGAGAGGGGGGAAAAACTGTTTTTT. The full variable domain, rest sourced from reference TRBV5-4 and TRBJ1-4, is ETGVTQSPTHLIKTRGQQVTLRCSSQSGHNTVSWYQQALGQGPQFIFQYYREEENGRGNFPPRFSGLQFPNYSSELNVNALELDDSALYLCASSPERGEKLFFGSGTQLSVL.

The chain recombines TRBV27 with TRBJ2-7, with 7 bases identical to TRBD1. Germline V gene lookup returns CDR1 MNHEY and CDR2 SMNVEV (reference sequence). The CDR3 loop spans 13 amino acids. V was clipped by 4 bases and J by 1 base; unmatched bases: 1. The CDR3 DNA sequence: TGTGCCAGCAGTTGGACAGGATCCTACGAGCAGTACTTC. This translates into CASSWTGSYEQYF.

This clone has only one observation. The gene calls are TRBV19 and TRBJ1-5; D gene ambiguous. This CDR3 has 14 amino acids. Deletions cut 3 bases from V and 4 bases from J, with 10 bases between. Looked up from germline, CDR1 is LNHDA and CDR2 is SQIVND (reference sequence). CDR3 bases: TGTGCCAGTAGTATTGCTGGGAGTAATCAGCCCCAGCATTTT. This sequence encodes CASSIAGSNQPQHF.

The chain couples TRBV29-1 to TRBJ2-1; weak D call: TRBD2 (5 bases). V lost 4 bases, J lost 6 bases, and 10 bases lay in between. This CDR3 has 12 amino acids. From germline, CDR1 is SQVTM and CDR2 ANQGSEA. The CDR3 spells CSVGELINEQFF. The CDR3 DNA follows: TGCAGCGTTGGGGAGCTCATCAATGAGCAGTTCTTC.

The CDR3 is CATSRGQGGSPLHF. CDR3 coding DNA: TGTGCCACCAGCAGGGGACAGGGAGGTTCACCCCTCCACTTT. The chain combines TRBV15 with TRBJ1-6, with 9 bases aligning to TRBD1. This CDR3 has 14 amino acids. Trimming took 3 bases from V and 9 from J; bases not matched to a gene: 3. The germline V gene has CDR1 LNHNV and CDR2 YYDKDF (reference sequence).

This sequence joins TRBV21-1 and TRBJ2-7; TRBD1, the table's D call, was not compared with the DNA. TRBV21-1 is tagged as a pseudogene. The CDR3 contains 18 residues. CDR3 sequence reads: CAKKSGTGDNSISYEQYF. The CDR3 bases are TGTGCCAAGAAGAGCGGGACAGGTGACAACTCCATCTCCTACGAGCAGTACTTC.

Remarks on this clone: A junction end diverges from the germline sequence, so it may reflect a read error. This chain links TRBV7-7 with TRBJ2-5; 7 positions agree with TRBD2. The CDR3 spans 13 residues. Germline loops: CDR1 SSHAT, CDR2 FNYEAQ (reference sequence). DNA for the CDR3: TGTGCTAGCAGCTTGACTAGCTCGGAGACCCAGTACTTC. Translated, it gives CASSLTSSETQYF.

The V gene is TRBV28, the J gene TRBJ2-1; 11 nucleotides align to TRBD2. The junction had 7 bases not matched to a gene; V was cut back by 8 bases and J by 7 bases. The CDR3 runs to 14 residues. Per the germline V gene, CDR1 is MDHEN and CDR2 is SYDVKM. DNA of the CDR3: TGTGCCAGCGGTGCTAGCGGGGGGCGTAATGAGCAGTTCTTC. Encoded protein: CASGASGGRNEQFF.

This clone was counted only a few times. CDR3 protein: CASSLGVDRSQPQHF. CDR3 DNA: TGTGCCAGCAGCTTAGGAGTGGACAGGAGCCAGCCCCAGCATTTT. The chain employs TRBV13 and TRBJ1-5; 7 bases map to TRBD1. Germline V gene sequence: CDR1 PRHDT, CDR2 FYEKMQ (reference sequence). Trimming at V came to 0 bases and at J to 7 bases, leaving 6 bases not matched to a gene. The CDR3 covers 15 residues.

This clone was counted a single time. The chain recombines TRBV20-1 with TRBJ1-2, with D possibly matching TRBD1 (6 bases). V lost 7 bases to trimming and J lost 10 bases, with 7 bases between them. This CDR3 comprises 8 residues. In germline, CDR1 is DFQATT, CDR2 SNEGSKA (reference sequence). The CDR3 loop reads CSDRDYTF. CDR3 coding DNA: TGCAGTGACAGGGACTACACCTTC.

V and J are TRBV5-6 and TRBJ2-7; TRBD1 is a possible D gene (7 bases). V lost 0 bases to trimming and J lost 1 base, with 14 bases between them. The CDR3 consists of 16 residues. Germline lookup yields CDR1 SGHDT and CDR2 YYEEEE. CDR3 sequence (DNA): TGTGCCAGCAGCTTGGGAGGCAGGGGGGTTTCCTACGAGCAGTACTTC. It is translated as CASSLGGRGVSYEQYF.

This chain connects TRBV4-1 to TRBJ2-2; D remains ambiguous. The CDR3 loop spans 12 amino acids. Germline V CDR1 and CDR2: MGHRA, YSYEKL. Trimming stripped 3 bases from V and 6 bases from J, with 5 bases between. CDR3 sequence: CASSHQAGELFF. The CDR3 DNA is TGCGCCAGCAGCCACCAGGCCGGGGAGCTGTTTTTT.